These 18 T cell receptor beta chains originate from one sample sequenced in a study of neurological immune-mediated disorders. TCRdb called the 5' RACE reads again in MiXCR, with one record for every CDR3 protein. This table holds about 39,000 distinct CDR3 sequences, roughly 6.9% found once. Sequenced input: CD4+ T cells from blood. The receptors here all came from a man in his fifties or sixties in good health.

In this sample, this clonotype turned up many times. The chain carries TRBV4-2 and TRBJ2-1; D is unclear. Germline V gene lookup returns CDR1 LGHNA and CDR2 YNFKEQ. Deletions cut 4 bases from V and 5 bases from J, with 6 bases between. The CDR3 is 12 residues long. The CDR3 reads CASSPGDNEQFF. DNA of the CDR3: TGTGCCAGCAGCCCTGGAGACAATGAGCAGTTCTTC.

This clonotype was seen many times. The chain couples TRBV6-2 or TRBV6-3 to TRBJ2-7; a weak D match, TRBD2 (5 bases). V lost 1 base and J 0 bases, leaving 13 bases between the germline ends. Germline lookup yields CDR1 MNHEY and CDR2 SVGEGT. This CDR3 region has 16 residues. In DNA form, the CDR3 reads TGTGCCAGCAGTTACTGGAGGAGGTCGAGCTCCTACGAGCAGTACTTC. As protein: CASSYWRRSSSYEQYF.

In this sample, this clonotype turned up many times. The J gene is TRBJ2-1, the V gene TRBV12-3 or TRBV12-4; 8 bases are a match to TRBD2. CDR3 length equals 13 residues. V gave up 10 bases and J gave up 8 bases; unmatched junction bases: 10. The DNA of the CDR3 is TGTGCCACAACCCGGGGGGGACGGGATGAGCAGTTCTTC. Its protein product is CATTRGGRDEQFF.

This clonotype was observed at least ten times. The chain links TRBV5-1 to TRBJ1-6; the match to TRBD1 covers 7 bases. CDR1 SGHRS and CDR2 YFSETQ come from the germline V gene. This CDR3 has 15 amino acids. With V trimmed by 0 bases and J by 7 bases, 4 bases remained unmatched. In nucleotides, the CDR3 is TGCGCCAGCAGCTTGGGACAGGGTACGAATTCACCCCTCCACTTT. Translating gives CASSLGQGTNSPLHF.

This clonotype has at least ten counts. The CDR3 loop reads CAISAAVSQPQHF. CDR3 DNA: TGTGCCATCAGTGCGGCTGTCAGTCAGCCCCAGCATTTT. V usage is TRBV10-3 and J usage is TRBJ1-5, with D unresolved. Trimming took off 4 bases at V and 6 bases at J, with 10 bases between the two ends. CDR3 size: 13 residues. Germline CDR1 is ENHRY and CDR2 is SYGVKD.

This clonotype was recorded at least ten times. The V gene is TRBV4-2, the J gene TRBJ2-3; possibly TRBD1 for D (5 bases). V was trimmed by 0 bases and J by 8 bases, leaving 12 bases between them. The CDR3 has 14 amino acids. Looked up from germline, CDR1 is LGHNA and CDR2 is YNFKEQ. CDR3 sequence: CASSQDTNQGTQYF. CDR3 bases: TGTGCCAGCAGCCAAGATACCAATCAGGGTACGCAGTATTTT.

The rearrangement uses TRBV15 and TRBJ1-1; 10 bases are a match to TRBD1. Germline CDR1 reads LNHNV; CDR2 reads YYDKDF (reference sequence). The CDR3 consists of 15 residues. Trimming removed 3 bases from V and 0 bases from J; junction bases left unmatched: 1. The CDR3 sequence: CATSRDRGLNTEAFF. CDR3 coding DNA: TGTGCCACCAGCAGGGACAGGGGGTTGAACACTGAAGCTTTCTTT.

The table lists this clonotype with many counts. V and J are TRBV5-1 and TRBJ2-5; D possibly corresponds to TRBD2 (5 bases). This CDR3 contains 13 residues. Germline CDR1 is SGHRS and CDR2 is YFSETQ. Trimming cost V 4 bases and J 5 bases, with 12 bases left between them. This chain's CDR3 is CASSPYRGETQYF. The DNA of the CDR3 is TGCGCCAGCAGCCCGTATCGCGGGGAGACCCAGTACTTC.

This clonotype has ten or more counts. The rearrangement uses TRBV28 and TRBJ1-2, with a possible D match to TRBD1 (6 bases). The length of the CDR3 is 13 residues. Germline V lookup: CDR1 MDHEN, CDR2 SYDVKM. V dropped 6 bases and J dropped 4 bases, with 12 bases sitting between them. CDR3 sequence reads: CASRIQGGYGYTF. The CDR3 DNA reads as TGTGCCAGCAGGATACAGGGAGGCTATGGCTACACCTTC.

This clonotype was counted between two and nine times. This chain uses TRBV20-1 with TRBJ1-5; D uncertain. CDR1 is DFQATT and CDR2 is SNEGSKA in the germline V gene (reference sequence). Trimming stripped 3 bases from V and 6 bases from J, with 9 bases between. The CDR3 length is 12 residues. The CDR3 sequence is CSASNLGQPQHF. Written as DNA, the CDR3 is TGCAGTGCTAGCAATTTGGGTCAGCCCCAGCATTTT.

Comments on this clonotype: This sequence may be a read error, since a much larger clone differs from it by one base. V is TRBV7-3 and J is TRBJ1-1, with 7 bases lining up with TRBD1. V dropped 4 bases and J dropped 4; count of bases not matched to a gene: 6. The CDR3 extends over 14 amino acids. Germline V gene data show CDR1 as SGHTA and CDR2 as FQGTGA. The CDR3 region is CASSSDRVSTEAFF. The DNA for the CDR3 is TGTGCCAGCAGCTCCGACAGGGTGAGCACTGAAGCTTTCTTT.

This clonotype was found many times. The genes are TRBV20-1 and TRBJ2-2; possibly TRBD2 for D (5 bases). The ends were cut back, 0 bases at V and 5 bases at J, with 16 bases in the middle. The CDR3 is 16 residues long. The germline V gene encodes CDR1 DFQATT and CDR2 SNEGSKA (reference sequence). The CDR3 loop is CSARDPSWSRTGELFF. Written as DNA, the CDR3 is TGCAGTGCTAGAGATCCTAGCTGGTCGCGGACCGGGGAGCTGTTTTTT.

In this sample, this clonotype turned up many times. The V gene is TRBV7-2, the J gene TRBJ2-7; the D gene is possibly TRBD1 (5 bases). Trimming cost V 3 bases and J 2 bases, with 8 bases left between them. Germline-derived CDR1 and CDR2 are SGHTA and FQGNSA. There are 13 residues in the CDR3. In nucleotides, the CDR3 is TGTGCCAGCAGCTTTAAAGGGGCCTACGAGCAGTACTTC. It is translated as CASSFKGAYEQYF.

This clonotype came up many times. V usage is TRBV4-1 and J usage is TRBJ2-7, with TRBD2 matching 8 bases. This CDR3 comprises 14 residues. With 4 bases clipped from V and 0 bases from J, the junction kept 2 bases outside the gene matches. The germline V gene has CDR1 MGHRA and CDR2 YSYEKL. The CDR3 DNA is TGCGCCAGCAGCCTACTAGCGGACTCCTACGAGCAGTACTTC. This gives the protein CASSLLADSYEQYF.

There are many counts of this clonotype. The genes are TRBV7-8 and TRBJ1-3; no clear D. CDR1 and CDR2 (germline): SGHVS, FQNEAQ. The CDR3 spans 16 residues. V lost 0 bases, J lost 0 bases, and 9 bases lay in between. The CDR3 region is CASSLAPKPSGNTIYF. The DNA for the CDR3 is TGTGCCAGCAGCTTAGCCCCCAAACCCTCTGGAAACACCATATATTTT.

The table lists this clonotype with many counts. The rearrangement uses TRBV3-1 and TRBJ2-1; 7 bases are a match to TRBD2. The CDR3 covers 15 residues. J was trimmed by 6 bases and V by 1 base; bases with no gene match: 6. Germline assignment: CDR1 LGHDT and CDR2 YNNKEL (reference sequence). The CDR3 coding sequence is TGTGCCAGCAGCCAAGGTGGGAGGGCAGTCAATGAGCAGTTCTTC. Its protein is CASSQGGRAVNEQFF.

This clonotype was detected ten times or more. This rearrangement joins TRBV7-2 to TRBJ1-5; D ambiguous. The CDR3 runs to 13 residues. Germline V gene data show CDR1 as SGHTA and CDR2 as FQGNSA. Trimming shortened V by 4 bases and J by 4 bases, and 8 bases separated the two germline ends. The CDR3 protein is CASSSDANQPQHF. The CDR3 nucleotides are TGTGCCAGCAGCTCGGACGCGAATCAGCCCCAGCATTTT. The full variable domain, with the rest looked up from reference TRBV7-2 and TRBJ1-5, is GAGVSQSPSNKVTEKGKDVELRCDPISGHTALYWYRQSLGQGLEFLIYFQGNSAPDKSGLPSDRFSAERTGGSVSTLTIQRTQQEDSAVYLCASSSDANQPQHFGDGTRLSIL.

This clonotype has ten or more counts. The chain is built from TRBV5-1 and TRBJ2-3; 9 nucleotides match TRBD2. V gave up 4 bases and J gave up 5 bases; unmatched junction bases: 11. The CDR3 is 16 residues long. Looked up from germline, CDR1 is SGHRS and CDR2 is YFSETQ. CDR3 loop: CASSRAAGGPGDTQYF. The CDR3 DNA reads TGCGCCAGCAGCCGGGCCGCGGGAGGGCCTGGAGATACGCAGTATTTT.